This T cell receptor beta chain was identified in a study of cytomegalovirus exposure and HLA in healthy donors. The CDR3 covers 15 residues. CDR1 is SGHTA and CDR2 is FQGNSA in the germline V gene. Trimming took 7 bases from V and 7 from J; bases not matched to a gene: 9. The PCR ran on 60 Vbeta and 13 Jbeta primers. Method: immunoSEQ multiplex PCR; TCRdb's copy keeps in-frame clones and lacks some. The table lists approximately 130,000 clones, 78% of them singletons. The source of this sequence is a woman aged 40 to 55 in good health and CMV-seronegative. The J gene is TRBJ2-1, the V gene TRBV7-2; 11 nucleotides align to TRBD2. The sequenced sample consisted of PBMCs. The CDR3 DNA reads TGTGCCAGCAATCTTGTAGCGGGGGGGCTTAATGAGCAGTTCTTC. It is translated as CASNLVAGGLNEQFF.